This T cell receptor beta chain was documented in a study of T cell responses to AZD1222 COVID-19 vaccine. The V end was cut by 1 base, the J end by 2 bases, with 7 bases between. The germline V gene has CDR1 SGHRS and CDR2 YFSETQ. This CDR3 is 13 amino acids long. Analysis merged second doses at about 4 or about 12 weeks. Repertoires were generated with immunoSEQ multiplex PCR, while TCRdb's copy carries only in-frame clones and drops some. This sample yields under 170,000 clones, of which 92% are seen a single time; approximately 3.5% belongs to the top ten. This clone was detected once. The sequence derives from an adult who received the AZD1222 COVID-19 vaccine. This chain links TRBV5-1 with TRBJ2-7, with D hard to call. Here the sequenced sample was peripheral blood, taken 28 days after the second AZD1222 dose. The CDR3 region is CASSLLETYEQYF. DNA for the CDR3: TGCGCCAGCAGCTTGTTAGAGACCTACGAGCAGTACTTC.